Shown below are 29 T cell receptor beta chains from a single sample sequenced in a study of T cell repertoires in cytomegalovirus infection. From the reads, TCRdb called clonotypes with MiXCR, one entry per CDR3 protein. The sample holds approximately 300,000 distinct CDR3 sequences, around 29% seen once. The antigens for these receptors are not known. The source material was cultured PBMCs, sampled from culture after CMV antigen stimulation. The receptor set was obtained from a human donor in good health (CMV status not recorded). Some clones in this sample may be carry-over from other donors' samples.

This clonotype has only a few counts. V usage is TRBV4-2 and J usage is TRBJ1-4; 10 bases fit TRBD1. The CDR3 covers 15 residues. Germline V gene data show CDR1 as LGHNA and CDR2 as YNFKEQ. V was clipped by 4 bases and J by 6 bases; unmatched bases: 5. CDR3 loop: CASSPDRGRYEKLFF. DNA for the CDR3: TGTGCCAGCAGCCCTGACAGGGGGCGATATGAAAAACTGTTTTTT.

The V gene is TRBV7-6, the J gene TRBJ2-7, with D possibly TRBD2 on 5 matching bases. The V gene's germline CDR1 is SGHVS and CDR2 FNYEAQ. This CDR3 is 15 amino acids long. V was trimmed by 4 bases and J by 3 bases, leaving 16 bases between them. CDR3 amino acids: CASSSLGTRIYEQYF. CDR3 DNA: TGTGCCAGCAGCTCGTTAGGAACTAGAATCTACGAGCAGTACTTC.

The chain links TRBV28 to TRBJ2-6; tentative D call: TRBD2 (5 bases). The V gene's germline CDR1 is MDHEN and CDR2 SYDVKM. The CDR3 covers 16 residues. V lost 4 bases and J lost 2, with 12 bases in between. DNA of the CDR3: TGTGCCAGCAGTTCGTCGGGGATGACTGGGGCCAACGTCCTGACTTTC. Translated: CASSSSGMTGANVLTF.

V and J are TRBV4-2 and TRBJ2-2, with TRBD1 as a possible D gene (6 bases). Germline CDR1 and CDR2: LGHNA and YNFKEQ. V lost 4 bases and J 3 bases, leaving 18 bases between the germline ends. The CDR3 extends over 17 amino acids. CDR3 coding DNA: TGTGCCAGCAGCCCCAGACAGGACACCCTCTACACCGGGGAGCTGTTTTTT. It specifies CASSPRQDTLYTGELFF.

The chain combines TRBV27 with TRBJ2-1; perhaps TRBD1 as D (6 bases). V lost 3 bases and J lost 0, with 15 bases in between. This CDR3 comprises 17 residues. The germline gives CDR1 MNHEY, CDR2 SMNVEV (reference sequence). The CDR3 spells CASSLTGNRNSYNEQFF. The DNA of the CDR3 is TGTGCCAGCAGTTTGACAGGAAACCGGAACTCCTACAATGAGCAGTTCTTC.

This clonotype was seen a handful of times. V and J are TRBV7-8 and TRBJ2-2; possibly TRBD1 for D (6 bases). Between the trimmed V and J ends, which lost 0 bases and 0 bases, there was a span of 11 bases. The CDR3 has 17 amino acids. Germline lookup yields CDR1 SGHVS and CDR2 FQNEAQ. The CDR3 DNA is TGTGCCAGCAGCTTAGCGTTTAGGACAGCGAACACCGGGGAGCTGTTTTTT. Protein product: CASSLAFRTANTGELFF.

This clonotype has just a few counts. The V gene is TRBV29-1, the J gene TRBJ2-5; 9 positions match TRBD1. The germline V gene encodes CDR1 SQVTM and CDR2 ANQGSEA. The trim removed 8 bases at V and 0 bases at J, leaving 4 bases unmatched. CDR3 size: 13 residues. DNA of the CDR3: TGCAGCAGCGGACAGGGGTACCAAGAGACCCAGTACTTC. Translated, it gives CSSGQGYQETQYF.

This clonotype was observed a handful of times. The V gene is TRBV19, the J gene TRBJ1-6; D gene unclear. The CDR3 extends over 14 amino acids. V lost 5 bases to trimming and J lost 9 bases, with 14 bases between them. Germline V CDR1 and CDR2: LNHDA, SQIVND (reference sequence). CDR3 nucleotide sequence: TGTGCCAGTAGTCTGGGAAAGGGAGGTTCACCCCTCCACTTT. Its protein product is CASSLGKGGSPLHF.

The table lists this clonotype with many counts. The chain carries TRBV7-2 and TRBJ2-2; D remains ambiguous. Germline CDR1 is SGHTA and CDR2 is FQGNSA. The CDR3 extends over 13 amino acids. V lost 2 bases to trimming and J lost 1 base, with 2 bases between them. This chain's CDR3 is CASSLKNTGELFF. CDR3 in DNA: TGTGCCAGCAGCTTAAAGAACACCGGGGAGCTGTTTTTT.

The chain couples TRBV5-5 to TRBJ1-2; D possibly corresponds to TRBD1 (6 bases). In germline, CDR1 is SGHKS, CDR2 YYEKEE (reference sequence). This CDR3 contains 15 residues. Deletions cut 1 base from V and 4 bases from J, with 14 bases between. The chain's CDR3 is CASSLRRQDSYGYTF. The CDR3 DNA follows: TGTGCCAGCAGCTTGAGAAGACAGGATTCCTATGGCTACACCTTC.

The V call is TRBV19, the J call TRBJ1-1; 8 bases fit TRBD1. This CDR3 is 11 amino acids long. From germline, CDR1 is LNHDA and CDR2 SQIVND (reference sequence). V dropped 7 bases and J dropped 10; count of bases not matched to a gene: 5. CDR3 protein: CASTTDRGAFF. CDR3 sequence (DNA): TGTGCCAGTACAACCGACAGGGGAGCTTTCTTT.

This chain joins TRBV11-1 and TRBJ1-1, with D unclear. Between the trimmed V and J ends, which lost 0 bases and 1 base, there was a span of 12 bases. The length of the CDR3 is 16 residues. In germline, CDR1 is SGHAT, CDR2 FQDESV (reference sequence). This CDR3 reads CASSLAGQVTNTEAFF. The CDR3 DNA follows: TGTGCCAGCAGCTTAGCGGGTCAGGTTACGAACACTGAAGCTTTCTTT.

The chain employs TRBV15 and TRBJ1-5; D is possibly TRBD1 (6 bases). CDR3 length: 15 amino acids. V was shortened by 2 bases and J by 2 bases, with 10 bases between the two germline ends. Germline V lookup: CDR1 LNHNV, CDR2 YYDKDF (reference sequence). CDR3 residues: CATSRNNRGNQPQHF. For the CDR3, the DNA is TGTGCCACCAGCAGAAACAACAGGGGCAATCAGCCCCAGCATTTT.

Comments on this clonotype: A read error may be the cause here, since a much bigger clone is one base away. This chain joins TRBV24-1 and TRBJ2-1, with 7 bases identical to TRBD1. The trim removed 6 bases at V and 0 bases at J, leaving 1 base unmatched. This CDR3 is built from 14 residues. CDR1 and CDR2 (germline): KGHDR, SFDVKD. In DNA form, the CDR3 reads TGTGCCACCAGTCGGGACAGCTCCTACAATGAGCAGTTCTTC. It specifies CATSRDSSYNEQFF.

This CDR3 reads CASSTTGTGSYNSPLHF. The CDR3 DNA follows: TGTGCCAGCTCAACTACCGGGACAGGCTCCTATAATTCACCCCTCCACTTT. The chain uses TRBV18 and TRBJ1-6; TRBD1 aligns across 8 bases. The V gene's germline CDR1 is KGHSH and CDR2 LQKENI. CDR3 size: 17 residues. V lost 5 bases to trimming and J lost 0 bases; unmatched junction nucleotides: 6.

J is TRBJ1-4 and V is TRBV19; perhaps TRBD1 as D (5 bases). The V end lost 6 bases, the J end lost 5 bases, and 16 bases lay between the germline ends. Germline lookup yields CDR1 LNHDA and CDR2 SQIVND (reference sequence). CDR3 length equals 15 residues. CDR3 loop: CASRAPGQLNEKLFF. CDR3 in DNA: TGTGCCAGTAGGGCTCCAGGGCAGTTAAATGAAAAACTGTTTTTT. Variable domain in full (rest from reference TRBV19 and TRBJ1-4): DGGITQSPKYLFRKEGQNVTLSCEQNLNHDAMYWYRQDPGQGLRLIYYSQIVNDFQKGDIAEGYSVSREKKESFPLTVTSAQKNPTAFYLCASRAPGQLNEKLFFGSGTQLSVL.

The chain uses TRBV19 and TRBJ2-1, with TRBD1 matching over 8 bases. Per the germline V gene, CDR1 is LNHDA and CDR2 is SQIVND (reference sequence). The V gene end was trimmed by 6 bases and the J gene end by 7 bases; junction bases not matched to a gene: 11. The CDR3 length is 15 residues. This CDR3 reads CASRVDRVGRNEQFF. For the CDR3, the DNA is TGTGCCAGTAGGGTGGACAGGGTGGGAAGGAATGAGCAGTTCTTC.

This clonotype came up once. This chain connects TRBV18 to TRBJ2-1; 10 nucleotides match TRBD2. This CDR3 spans 15 amino acids. Germline CDR1 and CDR2: KGHSH and LQKENI. The ends lost 2 bases at V and 7 bases at J; junction bases unmatched: 5. The CDR3 loop reads CASSPRKRGGNEQFF. The CDR3 DNA reads TGTGCCAGCTCACCAAGGAAGCGGGGGGGGAATGAGCAGTTCTTC.

There are a few counts of this clonotype. The chain couples TRBV4-2 to TRBJ1-6; perhaps TRBD1 as D (5 bases). Germline CDR1 and CDR2: LGHNA and YNFKEQ. The CDR3 runs 16 residues. V lost 1 base, J lost 5 bases, and 12 bases lay in between. The CDR3 protein is CASSQATARNNSPLHF. CDR3 sequence (DNA): TGTGCCAGCAGCCAAGCGACAGCAAGGAATAATTCACCCCTCCACTTT.

This clonotype turned up a few times. The CDR3 loop is CASSLIGTGNEQFF. The DNA of the CDR3 is TGTGCCAGCAGTTTGATCGGTACGGGGAATGAGCAGTTCTTC. The V call is TRBV28, the J call TRBJ2-1; TRBD2 is a possible D gene (5 bases). Germline CDR1 and CDR2: MDHEN and SYDVKM. The V and J ends lost 3 bases and 7 bases respectively, with 13 bases between them. CDR3 length: 14 amino acids.

This chain joins TRBV7-2 and TRBJ1-1; a weak D match, TRBD1 (6 bases). The V gene lost 2 bases and the J gene lost 6 bases, with 22 bases spanning the gap. The length of the CDR3 is 17 residues. Germline CDR1 reads SGHTA; CDR2 reads FQGNSA. DNA for the CDR3: TGTGCCAGCAGCTTAAAACAGGGAGAGGACTGGGGCGCTGAAGCTTTCTTT. It is translated as CASSLKQGEDWGAEAFF. The full variable domain, its missing parts supplied by reference TRBV7-2 and TRBJ1-1, is GAGVSQSPSNKVTEKGKDVELRCDPISGHTALYWYRQSLGQGLEFLIYFQGNSAPDKSGLPSDRFSAERTGGSVSTLTIQRTQQEDSAVYLCASSLKQGEDWGAEAFFGQGTRLTVV.

The V call is TRBV12-5, the J call TRBJ1-1; 9 bases fit TRBD1. V lost 1 base to trimming and J lost 3 bases; unmatched junction nucleotides: 6. This CDR3 spans 16 amino acids. Germline CDR1 LGHNT, CDR2 FRNRAP. CDR3 DNA: TGTGCTAGTGGTTTGGGGGGACAGGGAGGGGACACTGAAGCTTTCTTT. This gives the protein CASGLGGQGGDTEAFF.

The chain employs TRBV6-2 or TRBV6-3 and TRBJ2-2; 7 bases are a match to TRBD2. With V trimmed by 2 bases and J by 3 bases, 18 bases remained unmatched. This CDR3 spans 20 amino acids. Germline CDR1 and CDR2: MNHEY and SVGEGT. The CDR3 sequence: CASSYLGTRTREGDTGELFF. The CDR3 DNA reads TGTGCCAGCAGTTACCTTGGGACTCGGACTAGGGAAGGGGACACCGGGGAGCTGTTTTTT.

The chain is built from TRBV7-9 and TRBJ2-1; D tentatively fits TRBD1 or TRBD2 (6 bases each). The CDR3 runs 18 residues. The germline V gene has CDR1 SEHNR and CDR2 FQNEAQ (reference sequence). V was clipped by 5 bases and J by 10 bases, with 30 bases between them. CDR3 loop: CASSRSTRVGSGGGEQFF. CDR3 nucleotide sequence: TGTGCCAGCAGCCGGAGCACCAGGGTTGGATCCGGGGGCGGCGAGCAGTTCTTC.

This sequence joins TRBV6-1 and TRBJ2-2, with 7 bases that match TRBD2. V lost 4 bases and J lost 2; bases outside the gene matches: 16. The germline gives CDR1 MNHNS, CDR2 SASEGT. This CDR3 is built from 19 residues. The CDR3 sequence: CASSGGGSGLAANTGELFF. CDR3 coding DNA: TGTGCCAGCAGTGGGGGGGGGTCAGGGTTAGCGGCCAACACCGGGGAGCTGTTTTTT.

CDR3 protein: CASSRLVGGLETQYF. The DNA of the CDR3 is TGTGCCAGCAGCCGCTTAGTCGGCGGGTTGGAGACCCAGTACTTC. V usage is TRBV11-2 and J usage is TRBJ2-5; D possibly corresponds to TRBD2 (5 bases). This CDR3 is 15 amino acids long. The V end lost 5 bases, the J end lost 5 bases, and 18 bases lay between the germline ends. Looked up from germline, CDR1 is SGHAT and CDR2 is FQNNGV.

This sequence joins TRBV12-5 and TRBJ2-1, with a possible D match to TRBD2 (5 bases). This CDR3 has 14 amino acids. The germline gives CDR1 LGHNT, CDR2 FRNRAP. Trimming shortened V by 7 bases and J by 3 bases, and 13 bases separated the two germline ends. The CDR3 loop is CASAPLGIYNEQFF. The CDR3 DNA follows: TGTGCTAGTGCCCCACTAGGAATCTACAATGAGCAGTTCTTC.

This clonotype was recorded at least ten times. J is TRBJ1-6 and V is TRBV7-8, with a tentative D call TRBD1 (6 bases). Germline assignment: CDR1 SGHVS and CDR2 FQNEAQ. The CDR3 has 15 residues. V lost 1 base to trimming and J lost 5 bases, with 9 bases between them. The CDR3 region has the DNA TGTGCCAGCAGCTTAGAGGGACACAATAATTCACCCCTCCACTTT. Amino acids: CASSLEGHNNSPLHF.

The table lists this clonotype with a few counts. V is TRBV28 and J is TRBJ2-5; 7 bases are a match to TRBD1. This CDR3 spans 13 amino acids. V shed 7 bases, J shed 5 bases, and the junction held 7 bases outside the gene matches. Germline V gene data show CDR1 as MDHEN and CDR2 as SYDVKM. CDR3 region: CASTLRQGETQYF. As DNA, the CDR3 is TGTGCCAGCACTCTCCGACAGGGTGAGACCCAGTACTTC.